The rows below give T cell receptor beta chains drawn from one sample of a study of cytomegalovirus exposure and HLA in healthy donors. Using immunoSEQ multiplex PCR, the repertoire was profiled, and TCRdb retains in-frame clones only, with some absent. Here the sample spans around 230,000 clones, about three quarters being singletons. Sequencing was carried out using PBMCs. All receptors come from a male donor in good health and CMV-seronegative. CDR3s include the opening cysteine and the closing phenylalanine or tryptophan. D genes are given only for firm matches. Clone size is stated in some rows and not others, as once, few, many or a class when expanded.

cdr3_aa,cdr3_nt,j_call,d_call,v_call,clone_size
CASSPVGQPQETQYF,TGTGCCAGCAGCCCCGTCGGACAACCCCAAGAGACCCAGTACTTC,TRBJ2-5,.,TRBV7-8,.
CASRRASPYEQYF,TGTGCCAGCAGGCGGGCTAGCCCCTACGAGCAGTACTTC,TRBJ2-7,.,TRBV6-1,once
CAWSLGVVKNEQFF,TGTGCCTGGAGTTTAGGAGTGGTTAAGAATGAGCAGTTCTTC,TRBJ2-1,.,TRBV30,once
CASSPRSYEQYF,TGTGCCAGCAGCCCGCGGTCCTACGAGCAGTACTTC,TRBJ2-7,.,TRBV9,once
CASSGGFGEQFF,TGTGCCAGCAGTGGGGGGTTTGGTGAGCAGTTCTTC,TRBJ2-1,.,TRBV6-6,.
CASSNRDRGRGNQPQHF,TGTGCCAGCAGCAACCGGGACAGGGGTAGGGGCAATCAGCCCCAGCATTTT,TRBJ1-5,TRBD1,TRBV7-8,.
CASRVSGGEAFF,TGTGCCAGCAGGGTCTCAGGGGGAGAAGCTTTCTTT,TRBJ1-1,TRBD1,TRBV6-5,.
CASTQGANEQFF,TGTGCCAGCACTCAGGGCGCGAATGAGCAGTTCTTC,TRBJ2-1,.,TRBV2,.
CASSLEGRTEAFF,TGTGCCAGCAGTTTGGAGGGTCGGACTGAAGCTTTCTTT,TRBJ1-1,.,TRBV28,.
CASARAGESSYNEQFF,TGTGCCAGCGCCAGAGCGGGGGAAAGCTCCTACAATGAGCAGTTCTTC,TRBJ2-1,TRBD2,TRBV27,.
CASSLESRGGQGDTQYF,TGCGCCAGCAGCTTGGAATCGCGGGGGGGCCAAGGAGATACGCAGTATTTT,TRBJ2-3,TRBD2,TRBV5-1,.
CAISGELDEKLFF,TGTGCCATCAGTGGGGAGCTGGACGAAAAACTGTTTTTT,TRBJ1-4,.,TRBV10-3,.
CASSGGSSSLSGANVLTF,TGTGCCAGCAGTGGTGGCTCTAGTTCCCTCTCTGGGGCCAACGTCCTGACTTTC,TRBJ2-6,.,TRBV2,.
CASSASGDYNEQFF,TGTGCCAGCTCGGCCAGCGGGGACTACAATGAGCAGTTCTTC,TRBJ2-1,TRBD2,TRBV7-3,.
CAWSVAGSTEAFF,TGTGCCTGGAGTGTAGCGGGGTCTACTGAAGCTTTCTTT,TRBJ1-1,.,TRBV30,.
CASSRDRGRGGYTF,TGTGCCAGCTCACGTGACAGGGGGCGAGGGGGCTACACCTTC,TRBJ1-2,TRBD1,TRBV18,many
CASSLEGDQETQYF,TGCGCCAGCAGCTTGGAAGGGGATCAAGAGACCCAGTACTTC,TRBJ2-5,.,TRBV5-1,.
CASSSPPSGDGELFF,TGTGCCAGCAGTTCCCCCCCTAGCGGGGACGGGGAGCTGTTTTTT,TRBJ2-2,TRBD2,TRBV28,once
CATSTYRTGVSRNIQYF,TGTGCCACCAGCACCTACCGGACAGGGGTCTCCAGAAACATTCAGTACTTC,TRBJ2-4,TRBD1,TRBV15,.
CASSRDAGGGETQYF,TGCGCCAGCAGCAGGGACGCCGGGGGAGGCGAGACCCAGTACTTC,TRBJ2-5,.,TRBV4-1,.
CASSLQGWVTEAFF,TGTGCCAGCAGTCTACAGGGGTGGGTCACTGAAGCTTTCTTT,TRBJ1-1,TRBD1,TRBV28,.
CATQLQASNSPLHF,TGTGCCACACAACTACAGGCCTCGAATTCACCCCTCCACTTT,TRBJ1-6,.,TRBV10-3,few
CASSQGQVITGELFF,TGCGCCAGCAGCCAGGGACAGGTGATCACCGGGGAGCTGTTTTTT,TRBJ2-2,TRBD1,TRBV5-1,few
CSARTAGGYTF,TGCAGTGCAAGGACTGCCGGAGGCTACACCTTC,TRBJ1-2,.,TRBV20-1,.
CASSHPTGAFYFMNTEAFF,TGTGCCAGCAGCCATCCGACAGGGGCCTTTTACTTTATGAACACTGAAGCTTTCTTT,TRBJ1-1,.,TRBV21-1,few
CASSLERGNQPQHF,TGTGCCAGCAGTCTAGAGAGGGGCAATCAGCCCCAGCATTTT,TRBJ1-5,.,TRBV2,.
CASSQAAGGVETQYF,TGTGCCAGCAGCCAAGCCGCTGGGGGCGTAGAGACCCAGTACTTC,TRBJ2-5,.,TRBV14,few
CASSGQGGVYNEQFF,TGCGCCAGCAGTGGACAGGGGGGGGTCTACAATGAGCAGTTCTTC,TRBJ2-1,TRBD1,TRBV5-1,.
CSVPLAGGSETQYF,TGCAGCGTTCCCCTAGCGGGAGGGTCAGAGACCCAGTACTTC,TRBJ2-5,TRBD2,TRBV29-1,once
CASSQGTTGVLNEQFF,TGCGCCAGCAGCCAAGGAACGACAGGGGTGCTTAATGAGCAGTTCTTC,TRBJ2-1,TRBD1,TRBV4-3,.
CASSLGTAQETQYF,TGCGCCAGCAGCTTGGGGACAGCCCAAGAGACCCAGTACTTC,TRBJ2-5,.,TRBV5-1,.
CASGKEGLRQPQHF,TGTGCCAGCGGGAAGGAGGGATTAAGGCAGCCCCAGCATTTT,TRBJ1-5,.,TRBV7-8,.
CASSVGLSTDTQYF,TGTGCCAGCAGTGTGGGCCTTAGCACAGATACGCAGTATTTT,TRBJ2-3,.,TRBV2,.
CASSYRDRTTDTQYF,TGTGCCAGCAGCTACCGGGACAGGACCACAGATACGCAGTATTTT,TRBJ2-3,TRBD1,TRBV7-2,.
CASSLALAGPQETQYF,TGCGCCAGCAGCTTGGCACTAGCGGGACCCCAAGAGACCCAGTACTTC,TRBJ2-5,TRBD2,TRBV5-1,.
CASSPLRQGNGELFF,TGTGCCAGCAGTCCCCTTCGACAGGGGAACGGGGAGCTGTTTTTT,TRBJ2-2,TRBD1,TRBV27,.
CASVGQSRQPQHF,TGTGCCAGCGTCGGACAGTCCCGTCAGCCCCAGCATTTT,TRBJ1-5,.,TRBV2,few
CAWSPGQGPGEAFF,TGTGCCTGGAGCCCGGGACAGGGGCCGGGTGAAGCTTTCTTT,TRBJ1-1,TRBD1,TRBV30,.
CASSLLGQGANKGYTF,TGCGCCAGCAGTCTTTTAGGACAGGGGGCAAATAAGGGCTACACCTTC,TRBJ1-2,TRBD1,TRBV5-1,.
CASSYLGTGNTGELFF,TGTGCCAGCAGTTACCTAGGGACAGGAAACACCGGGGAGCTGTTTTTT,TRBJ2-2,TRBD1,TRBV6-5,.
CSAGHGGTEAFF,TGCAGCGCTGGCCATGGGGGGACTGAAGCTTTCTTT,TRBJ1-1,.,TRBV29-1,.
CASSLGPGEAFF,TGTGCCAGCAGCTTGGGTCCGGGTGAAGCTTTCTTT,TRBJ1-1,.,TRBV7-2,few
CASTTDLRRTEAFF,TGTGCCAGCACCACTGACCTTCGGAGGACTGAAGCTTTCTTT,TRBJ1-1,.,TRBV13,.
CSVGTGTDYGYTF,TGCAGCGTGGGGACCGGGACAGACTATGGCTACACCTTC,TRBJ1-2,TRBD1,TRBV29-1,few
CSVEGGLVSEQYF,TGCAGCGTTGAAGGGGGACTAGTATCCGAGCAGTACTTC,TRBJ2-7,TRBD2,TRBV29-1,.
CASSLSLDRGLYEQYF,TGTGCCAGCAGTTTATCCCTGGACAGGGGTCTCTACGAGCAGTACTTC,TRBJ2-7,TRBD1,TRBV27,.
CASSLMRGLSYEQYF,TGCGCCAGCAGCTTGATGCGGGGCCTGAGCTACGAGCAGTACTTC,TRBJ2-7,.,TRBV5-1,.